Following are 15 T cell receptor beta chains from one sample sequenced in a study of read filtering for tumor transcriptome and immune sequencing. Molecular barcoded adaptors covering alpha/delta and beta/gamma chains were used on around 370 ng RNA. Via MiXCR, TCRdb re-called the reads, giving one row per CDR3 protein. The data show over 80,000 distinct CDR3 sequences, 9% to 15% seen once. Sequencing was done on a sample of a population of CD138-negative cells sorted from bone marrow. The source of these receptors is a donor aged 40 or older with multiple myeloma.

Ten or more counts support this clonotype. This chain uses TRBV18 with TRBJ2-5; 7 bases are a match to TRBD1. The germline V gene encodes CDR1 KGHSH and CDR2 LQKENI. V was clipped by 3 bases and J by 3 bases; unmatched bases: 7. The CDR3 is 15 residues long. This CDR3 is CASSPPGQREETQYF. The CDR3 DNA reads TGTGCCAGCTCACCCCCGGGACAGCGTGAAGAGACCCAGTACTTC.

This clonotype was recorded at least ten times. This rearrangement joins TRBV11-3 to TRBJ2-1; TRBD2 matches at 9 bases. CDR1 and CDR2 (germline): SGHNT, YENEEA. V lost 5 bases and J lost 0; bases outside the gene matches: 8. The CDR3 is 17 amino acids. CDR3 DNA: TGTGCCAGCAGCCGCGCGTTTAGCGGGAGCTCCTACAATGAGCAGTTCTTC. Its protein product is CASSRAFSGSSYNEQFF.

Remarks on this clonotype: It may be a read error: a sequence one base away is much more abundant. V and J are TRBV5-1 and TRBJ1-1; D is unclear. Germline CDR1 is SGHRS and CDR2 is YFSETQ. The CDR3 covers 14 residues. The chain's CDR3 is CASSLVPGNTEALF. The CDR3 bases are TGCGCCAGCAGCTTGGTACCCGGGAACACTGAAGCTCTCTTT.

This clonotype came up a few times. V and J are TRBV29-1 and TRBJ2-5; TRBD2 aligns across 7 bases. V was clipped by 4 bases and J by 2 bases; unmatched bases: 4. The CDR3 is 13 residues long. Germline CDR1 SQVTM, CDR2 ANQGSEA. CDR3 amino acids: CSVVIGGQETQYF. CDR3 DNA: TGCAGCGTTGTGATCGGGGGGCAAGAGACCCAGTACTTC. Drawing the rest from reference TRBV29-1 and TRBJ2-5, the complete variable domain is SAVISQKPSRDICQRGTSLTIQCQVDSQVTMMFWYRQQPGQSLTLIATANQGSEATYESGFVIDKFPISRPNLTFSTLTVSNMSPEDSSIYLCSVVIGGQETQYFGPGTRLLVL.

Ten or more counts support this clonotype. A much larger clone lies one base from this, so it may be a read error. V and J are TRBV29-1 and TRBJ2-1, with D possibly TRBD2 on 5 matching bases. Germline-derived CDR1 and CDR2 are SQVTM and ANQGSEA. The CDR3 totals 12 residues. The ends were cut back, 4 bases at V and 6 bases at J, with 10 bases in the middle. This chain's CDR3 is CSVGGRGNEQFF. Here the CDR3 DNA reads TGCAGCGTTGGAGGACGGGGCAATGAGCAGTTCTTC.

This clonotype was counted many times. The J gene is TRBJ2-7, the V gene TRBV21-1. TRBV21-1 is a pseudogene locus. This CDR3 has 15 amino acids. CDR3 sequence: CASRRDLPPTYEQYF. CDR3 coding DNA: TGTGCCAGCAGGCGAGACTTGCCGCCTACCTACGAGCAGTACTTC.

On this clonotype: A clone one base away is much larger, so this may be a read error. The gene calls are TRBV5-1 and TRBJ2-6; 8 nucleotides match TRBD1. Germline V gene data show CDR1 as SGHRS and CDR2 as YFSETQ. The CDR3 is made up of 16 amino acids. The CDR3 DNA sequence: TGCGCCAGCAGCGGGACAGGAAACTCTGGGGCCAGCGTCCTGACTTTC. The encoded protein is CASSGTGNSGASVLTF.

This clonotype was seen repeatedly, ten times or more. The chain is built from TRBV5-1 and TRBJ1-1, with unresolved D. CDR1 SGHRS and CDR2 YFSETQ come from the germline V gene. CDR3 length: 15 amino acids. V was clipped by 4 bases and J by 3 bases, with 16 bases between them. The CDR3 loop is CASSHETRADTEAFF. The DNA for the CDR3 is TGCGCCAGCAGCCACGAAACTCGGGCAGACACTGAAGCTTTCTTT.

At least ten counts were recorded for this clonotype. V and J are TRBV11-2 and TRBJ2-2, with 12 bases matching TRBD2. Per germline, CDR1 SGHAT and CDR2 FQNNGV. There are 20 residues in the CDR3. The ends lost 4 bases at V and 0 bases at J; junction bases unmatched: 12. This CDR3 is CASSYGWGLAGNTNTGELFF. The CDR3 bases are TGTGCCAGCAGCTATGGGTGGGGACTAGCGGGTAACACGAACACCGGGGAGCTGTTTTTT.

This clonotype showed up many times. J is TRBJ2-1 and V is TRBV28; TRBD1 is a possible D gene (6 bases). The CDR3 is 20 amino acids. V was clipped by 1 base and J by 0 bases, with 22 bases between them. Germline CDR1 reads MDHEN; CDR2 reads SYDVKM. This CDR3 is CASSLLTDTGKGSSYNEQFF. CDR3 DNA sequence: TGTGCCAGCAGTTTATTGACCGATACAGGGAAGGGGAGCTCCTACAATGAGCAGTTCTTC.

The rearrangement joins TRBV28 to TRBJ1-1; D ambiguous. V was shortened by 5 bases and J by 4 bases, with 20 bases between the two germline ends. Germline CDR1 and CDR2: MDHEN and SYDVKM. This CDR3 region has 16 residues. The CDR3 nucleotides are TGTGCCAGCAGTCCACCGGTCATCGGGATGGGCACTGAAGCTTTCTTT. It translates to CASSPPVIGMGTEAFF.

As to this clonotype: The germline gene is not matched at one end of the junction; a read error may be the cause. This chain joins TRBV29-1 and TRBJ1-6; TRBD1 aligns across 9 bases. This CDR3 contains 16 residues. Per the germline V gene, CDR1 is SQVTM and CDR2 is ANQGSEA. The CDR3 loop reads CSVWKPDRGRLAEALF. Written as DNA, the CDR3 is TGCAGCGTCTGGAAGCCCGACAGGGGGAGGCTTGCCGAAGCTCTCTTT.

The table lists this clonotype with many counts. V usage is TRBV3-1 and J usage is TRBJ2-7; 9 bases map to TRBD1. The germline V gene has CDR1 LGHDT and CDR2 YNNKEL (reference sequence). V trimming: 2 bases; J trimming: 3 bases; junction bases outside the gene matches: 5. The CDR3 extends over 15 amino acids. The CDR3 protein is CASSQPGTGNYEQYF. The CDR3, as DNA: TGTGCCAGCAGCCAACCCGGGACAGGGAACTACGAGCAGTACTTC.

With regard to this clonotype: This could be a read error, since a much larger clone is one nucleotide away. CDR3: CSVEVSGQFF. CDR3 DNA: TGCAGCGTTGAAGTCAGTGGGCAGTTCTTC. V and J are TRBV29-1 and TRBJ2-1, with unresolved D. V lost 1 base and J 12 bases, leaving 7 bases between the germline ends. Looked up from germline, CDR1 is SQVTM and CDR2 is ANQGSEA. The CDR3 runs 10 residues.

This clonotype was counted many times. The rearrangement uses TRBV5-1 and TRBJ2-2; 9 bases line up with TRBD2. The CDR3 is 16 amino acids. Germline loops: CDR1 SGHRS, CDR2 YFSETQ. Germline trimming cut 1 base from V and 6 bases from J; bases unmatched to any gene: 7. Written as DNA, the CDR3 is TGCGCCAGCAGCTTGTCGGTAGCGGGAGTTGCCGGGGAGCTGTTTTTT. Its protein is CASSLSVAGVAGELFF.